The 20 T cell receptor beta chains below were found in one sample sequenced in a study of cytomegalovirus exposure and HLA in healthy donors. Primers included in the PCR were 60 Vbeta and 13 Jbeta primers. TCRdb keeps only in-frame clones here, not all; method: immunoSEQ multiplex PCR. The sample table sets out more than 95,000 clones. Sequenced material: PBMCs. Receptor source: a man aged 40-50 years in good health and CMV-seronegative.

The rearrangement uses TRBV5-4 and TRBJ2-7; 8 positions agree with TRBD2. CDR3 length: 15 amino acids. V gave up 4 bases and J gave up 0 bases; unmatched junction bases: 6. Germline lookup yields CDR1 SGHNT and CDR2 YYREEE (reference sequence). This CDR3 reads CASSTRTSGSYEQYF. As DNA, the CDR3 is TGTGCCAGCAGCACGCGTACTAGCGGCTCCTACGAGCAGTACTTC.

CDR3 sequence reads: CAWDRSNTQYF. The DNA of the CDR3 is TGTGCCTGGGACAGGAGTAATACGCAGTATTTT. The chain carries TRBV30 and TRBJ2-3, with a weak D call TRBD1 (6 bases). This CDR3 region has 11 residues. V lost 5 bases and J 7 bases, leaving 10 bases between the germline ends. Germline lookup yields CDR1 GTSNPN and CDR2 SVGIG (reference sequence).

This sequence joins TRBV5-6 and TRBJ1-2; 8 bases are shared with TRBD1. CDR1 and CDR2 (germline): SGHDT, YYEEEE. V trimming: 3 bases; J trimming: 2 bases; junction bases outside the gene matches: 6. The CDR3 covers 15 residues. CDR3 residues: CASSSYRGRNYGYTF. The CDR3, as DNA: TGTGCCAGCAGCTCTTACAGGGGGAGAAACTATGGCTACACCTTC.

The V call is TRBV19, the J call TRBJ1-1; D gene unclear. CDR1 is LNHDA, CDR2 SQIVND, per germline (reference sequence). V was cut by 5 bases and J by 4 bases, with 11 bases left in between. The CDR3 is 13 residues long. CDR3 loop: CASSQLTGTEAFF. The CDR3 DNA follows: TGTGCCAGTAGTCAGTTGACGGGCACTGAAGCTTTCTTT.

V is TRBV30 and J is TRBJ1-3; unclear D gene. V was clipped by 1 base and J by 3 bases, with 7 bases between them. The germline V gene encodes CDR1 GTSNPN and CDR2 SVGIG (reference sequence). This CDR3 is 13 amino acids long. The CDR3 reads CAWSGSGGNTIYF. The CDR3, as DNA: TGTGCCTGGAGTGGATCGGGTGGAAACACCATATATTTT.

The chain joins TRBV7-2 to TRBJ1-3; 7 nucleotides align to TRBD1. With 2 bases clipped from V and 2 bases from J, the junction kept 9 bases outside the gene matches. This CDR3 has 17 residues. Germline values: CDR1 SGHTA, CDR2 FQGNSA. The CDR3 DNA reads as TGTGCCAGCAGCTTAACTAGGCCCACAGGGGCTGGAAACACCATATATTTT. This gives the protein CASSLTRPTGAGNTIYF.

The V call is TRBV5-1, the J call TRBJ2-1; 10 positions agree with TRBD2. CDR1 and CDR2 (germline): SGHRS, YFSETQ. The junction had 4 bases not matched to a gene; V was cut back by 2 bases and J by 2 bases. CDR3 length equals 16 residues. The DNA for the CDR3 is TGCGCCAGCAGCTTCGGGAGCGGGGGGGCCTACAATGAGCAGTTCTTC. Translation: CASSFGSGGAYNEQFF.

The CDR3 sequence is CASSEGGGPTYEQYF. CDR3 coding DNA: TGTGCCAGCAGTGAAGGGGGGGGACCGACCTACGAGCAGTACTTC. This chain uses TRBV6-1 with TRBJ2-7, with 7 bases lining up with TRBD2. The CDR3 spans 15 residues. The ends lost 1 base at V and 2 bases at J; junction bases unmatched: 5. Germline CDR1 and CDR2: MNHNS and SASEGT.

V is TRBV7-3 and J is TRBJ2-2, with 13 bases aligning to TRBD2. The CDR3 consists of 16 residues. Germline V gene data show CDR1 as SGHTA and CDR2 as FQGTGA. V was pared by 4 bases and J by 6 bases, with 5 bases of the junction left unmatched. The chain's CDR3 is CASSSTSGRVAGELFF. In nucleotides, the CDR3 is TGTGCCAGCAGCTCAACTAGCGGGAGGGTCGCCGGGGAGCTGTTTTTT. Full variable domain (outside the CDR3, taken from reference TRBV7-3 and TRBJ2-2): GAGVSQTPSNKVTEKGKYVELRCDPISGHTALYWYRQSLGQGPEFLIYFQGTGAADDSGLPNDRFFAVRPEGSVSTLKIQRTERGDSAVYLCASSSTSGRVAGELFFGEGSRLTVL.

V is TRBV6-1 and J is TRBJ1-1, with no clear D. Germline assignment: CDR1 MNHNS and CDR2 SASEGT. The CDR3 consists of 14 residues. The V end lost 1 base, the J end lost 1 base, and 7 bases lay between the germline ends. The CDR3 region has the DNA TGTGCCAGCAGTGAAGGATGGAGGAACACTGAAGCTTTCTTT. Translated, it gives CASSEGWRNTEAFF.

The CDR3 nucleotides read TGTGCCAGCAGTCCCGGACTAGCGGGACTCACCACCCCCTCCTACGAGCAGTACTTC. Translation gives CASSPGLAGLTTPSYEQYF. The chain employs TRBV28 and TRBJ2-5; 12 nucleotides match TRBD2. The DNA end is more similar to TRBJ2-7, so the J call may be wrong. Germline CDR1 MDHEN, CDR2 SYDVKM. This CDR3 region has 19 residues.

The rearrangement links TRBV10-3 to TRBJ2-1; 7 nucleotides match TRBD2. The V and J ends lost 2 bases and 11 bases, in that order; junction bases with no gene match: 12. This CDR3 has 15 amino acids. The germline CDR1 and CDR2 sequences are ENHRY and SYGVKD. The CDR3 here is CAISEGAGTPPKQFF. The CDR3 DNA sequence: TGTGCCATCAGTGAGGGAGCGGGGACGCCCCCCAAGCAGTTCTTC.

The CDR3 loop reads CASSYLRDKPYEQYF. The CDR3 bases are TGTGCCAGCAGTTACCTCCGGGACAAGCCTTACGAGCAGTACTTC. The chain uses TRBV6-5 and TRBJ2-7, with D possibly matching TRBD1 (6 bases). Germline loops: CDR1 MNHEY, CDR2 SVGAGI. This CDR3 comprises 15 residues. V was clipped by 2 bases and J by 4 bases, with 15 bases between them.

The chain carries TRBV5-1 and TRBJ2-2; perhaps TRBD2 as D (6 bases). This CDR3 has 16 residues. Germline lookup yields CDR1 SGHRS and CDR2 YFSETQ. Trimming cost V 1 base and J 6 bases, with 16 bases left between them. CDR3 coding DNA: TGCGCCAGCAGCTTGCCCGGAACTAGCCTGGCCGGGGAGCTGTTTTTT. Translation gives CASSLPGTSLAGELFF.

The gene calls are TRBV29-1 and TRBJ2-3, with 8 bases aligning to TRBD2. V shed 8 bases, J shed 4 bases, and the junction held 5 bases outside the gene matches. This CDR3 comprises 12 residues. In germline, CDR1 is SQVTM, CDR2 ANQGSEA. The CDR3 loop reads CSLSGGPDTQYF. In nucleotides, the CDR3 is TGCAGCCTAAGCGGGGGACCAGATACGCAGTATTTT.

The chain has TRBV6-1 and TRBJ1-4; D possibly corresponds to TRBD1 (5 bases). CDR1 and CDR2 from the germline V gene are MNHNS and SASEGT. The CDR3 is 13 amino acids. Trimming cost V 8 bases and J 7 bases, with 14 bases left between them. Here the CDR3 DNA reads TGTGCCAGCGGGGCAGAATTGGGTGAAAAACTGTTTTTT. This sequence encodes CASGAELGEKLFF.

J is TRBJ2-1 and V is TRBV4-2; 12 positions agree with TRBD2. Per the germline V gene, CDR1 is LGHNA and CDR2 is YNFKEQ. V lost 1 base, J lost 9 bases, and 13 bases stayed unmatched. This CDR3 comprises 18 residues. CDR3 in amino acids: CASSQVAGASGRAGEQFF. The CDR3 DNA reads as TGTGCCAGCAGCCAAGTGGCCGGGGCTAGCGGGAGGGCCGGTGAGCAGTTCTTC.

The chain links TRBV6-6 to TRBJ1-1, with 7 nucleotides matching TRBD1. The CDR3 has 14 amino acids. V was pared by 6 bases and J by 4 bases, with 8 bases of the junction left unmatched. The germline V gene has CDR1 MNHNY and CDR2 SVGAGI (reference sequence). DNA of the CDR3: TGTGCCAGCAGGAGCTCAGGGGGTAGCACTGAAGCTTTCTTT. This sequence encodes CASRSSGGSTEAFF.

V is TRBV5-1 and J is TRBJ2-4, with TRBD2 matching over 8 bases. The length of the CDR3 is 15 residues. Per the germline V gene, CDR1 is SGHRS and CDR2 is YFSETQ. The V and J ends lost 3 bases and 5 bases, in that order; junction bases with no gene match: 7. CDR3 coding DNA: TGCGCCAGCAGCTCCGTAGCGGGACCACAAAACATTCAGTACTTC. Residues: CASSSVAGPQNIQYF.

The rearrangement links TRBV7-2 to TRBJ2-3; a weak D match, TRBD2 (6 bases). Looked up from germline, CDR1 is SGHTA and CDR2 is FQGNSA. V was pared by 2 bases and J by 2 bases, with 17 bases between. The CDR3 consists of 17 residues. The CDR3 DNA is TGTGCCAGCAGCTTATCACGGGGGTGGGGGAACACAGATACGCAGTATTTT. This codes for CASSLSRGWGNTDTQYF.